The clone carrying this T cell receptor (beta chain) was observed many times. Its target is not known. Germline V gene data show CDR1 as LNHDA and CDR2 as SQIVND (reference sequence). The CDR3 has 13 residues. V lost 3 bases to trimming and J lost 7 bases, with 13 bases between them. Separate cDNA molecules each had unique molecular identifiers attached to them. TCRdb fed the 5' RACE reads into MiXCR, producing one record per CDR3 protein. The sample has 50,000 or so distinct CDR3 sequences, about 4.2% seen once; the top ten hold around 6%. The source of the sample is a study of early T cells in non-severe SARS-CoV-2 infection. Points from the study as a whole: The study's VDJdb matching favored anti-spike CD8 responses and missed private and CD4 specificities.

This TCR derives from an adult who was a healthcare worker with PCR-confirmed SARS-CoV-2 infection or an uninfected control (not recorded which). The chain is built from TRBV19 and TRBJ2-7; a possible D gene is TRBD1 (5 bases). What was sequenced was whole blood. The CDR3 reads CASSMSRAGEQYF. CDR3 DNA: TGTGCCAGTAGTATGAGCAGGGCCGGGGAGCAGTACTTC.